Each of the 16 T cell receptor beta chains below was sequenced from the same sample in a study of metastatic and nonmetastatic thyroid tumors. TCRdb ran MiXCR on the PCR reads. The repertoire holds about 27,000 clones, with about 16% as singletons. All patients reached thyroid surgery having received no treatment beforehand. Sequencing input: blood. These receptors came from a male donor with papillary thyroid cancer or a benign thyroid nodule (not recorded which). Some clones in this sample may be carry-over from other donors' samples.

The chain carries TRBV28 and TRBJ2-1; D not resolved. The CDR3 consists of 18 residues. V lost 4 bases and J 4 bases, leaving 23 bases between the germline ends. CDR1 and CDR2 from the germline V gene are MDHEN and SYDVKM. CDR3 protein: CASSYPGRFATTYNEQFF. In DNA form, the CDR3 reads TGTGCCAGCAGTTACCCAGGACGGTTCGCGACCACGTACAATGAGCAGTTCTTC.

The chain couples TRBV28 to TRBJ2-6, with 10 bases aligning to TRBD1. This CDR3 comprises 20 residues. Trimming took 4 bases from V and 1 from J; bases not matched to a gene: 13. Germline CDR1 MDHEN, CDR2 SYDVKM. CDR3 in DNA: TGTGCCAGCAGTTCCTACCCCGGGACAGGGGATTTTTCTGGGGCCAACGTCCTGACTTTC. This translates into CASSSYPGTGDFSGANVLTF.

This clone was observed at least ten times. V is TRBV28 and J is TRBJ2-7, with 7 bases that match TRBD1. J gave up 3 bases and V 8 bases, and 7 bases lay outside the gene matches. Per the germline V gene, CDR1 is MDHEN and CDR2 is SYDVKM. The CDR3 has 13 amino acids. CDR3 region: CASRSRGFYEQYF. Here the CDR3 DNA reads TGTGCCAGCCGAAGCAGGGGGTTCTACGAGCAGTACTTC.

The chain combines TRBV5-1 with TRBJ1-6; a possible D gene is TRBD1 (6 bases). Germline CDR1 SGHRS, CDR2 YFSETQ. The CDR3 sequence is 15 residues long. V was pared by 6 bases and J by 14 bases, with 24 bases between. Here the CDR3 reads CASIFNTVSKGALHF. CDR3 bases: TGCGCCAGCATCTTTAATACAGTGAGCAAGGGGGCCCTCCACTTT.

This clone was seen many times. The V and J genes are TRBV20-1 and TRBJ2-5; D is perhaps TRBD2 (5 bases). This CDR3 has 13 amino acids. Germline V gene sequence: CDR1 DFQATT, CDR2 SNEGSKA (reference sequence). V was clipped by 5 bases and J by 3 bases, with 13 bases between them. CDR3 DNA sequence: TGCAGTGCTCCCCGGACTGGTGAAGAGACCCAGTACTTC. It specifies CSAPRTGEETQYF.

This chain uses TRBV12-3 or TRBV12-4 with TRBJ2-5; no clear D. The CDR3 covers 19 residues. Between the trimmed V and J ends, which lost 5 bases and 2 bases, there was a span of 27 bases. The CDR3 loop reads CASSRWLECRVGWQETQYF. The CDR3 coding sequence is TGTGCCAGCAGTCGTTGGCTGGAGTGCCGGGTTGGTTGGCAAGAGACCCAGTACTTC.

This clone was found many times. The chain employs TRBV6-2 or TRBV6-3 and TRBJ1-1; no clear D. In germline, CDR1 is MNHEY, CDR2 SVGEGT. V lost 0 bases, J lost 0 bases, and 5 bases lay in between. The CDR3 spans 14 residues. CDR3 sequence: CASSYSYMNTEAFF. CDR3 in DNA: TGTGCCAGCAGTTACTCCTACATGAACACTGAAGCTTTCTTT.

Many counts were recorded for this clone. This sample also contains other DNA sequences that code for the same CDR3. The chain couples TRBV28 to TRBJ2-2; D possibly matches TRBD1 or TRBD2 (6 bases each). Per germline, CDR1 MDHEN and CDR2 SYDVKM. V lost 6 bases and J 3 bases, leaving 11 bases between the germline ends. The CDR3 length is 14 residues. CDR3 in DNA: TGTGCCAGCAGCTGGGGGGCGTACACCGGGGAGCTGTTTTTT. It codes for CASSWGAYTGELFF.

This CDR3 reads CASSLGPSRATDTQYF. Here the CDR3 DNA reads TGTGCCAGCAGCTTGGGGCCGAGCAGAGCCACAGATACGCAGTATTTT. The chain joins TRBV5-6 to TRBJ2-3; no definite D call. Germline V gives CDR1 SGHDT, CDR2 YYEEEE. This CDR3 comprises 16 residues. Trimming removed 0 bases at V and 2 bases at J, with 13 bases between.

J is TRBJ2-5 and V is TRBV27, with TRBD1 identical over 7 bases. This CDR3 comprises 14 residues. In germline, CDR1 is MNHEY, CDR2 SMNVEV (reference sequence). After removal of 3 bases from V and 4 bases from J, the junction contained 5 bases not matched to a gene. CDR3 in amino acids: CASSFGYRGETQYF. The DNA for the CDR3 is TGTGCCAGCAGTTTTGGGTACAGGGGAGAGACCCAGTACTTC.

This clone was seen ten or more times. This chain connects TRBV4-1 to TRBJ2-3; 9 nucleotides align to TRBD2. Trimming removed 4 bases from V and 3 bases from J; junction bases left unmatched: 8. CDR3 length equals 16 residues. Germline V gene lookup returns CDR1 MGHRA and CDR2 YSYEKL. This CDR3 is CASSPWTSDPTDTQYF. CDR3 coding DNA: TGCGCCAGCAGCCCTTGGACTAGCGATCCGACAGATACGCAGTATTTT.

This clone was seen ten or more times. V and J are TRBV7-9 and TRBJ1-2; possibly TRBD1 for D (6 bases). This CDR3 comprises 13 residues. The V end was cut by 2 bases, the J end by 4 bases, with 8 bases between. Germline assignment: CDR1 SEHNR and CDR2 FQNEAQ (reference sequence). The CDR3 spells CASSLTGIYGYTF. For the CDR3, the DNA is TGTGCCAGCAGCTTAACAGGGATCTATGGCTACACCTTC.

This clone was observed at least ten times. The genes are TRBV7-2 and TRBJ1-5, with a possible D match to TRBD1 (5 bases). Trimming took 4 bases from V and 0 from J, leaving 19 bases between them. The length of the CDR3 is 18 residues. The germline V gene has CDR1 SGHTA and CDR2 FQGNSA. The CDR3 nucleotides are TGTGCCAGCAGCTCCGAAACCCCGGGACCCTATAGCAATCAGCCCCAGCATTTT. The encoded protein is CASSSETPGPYSNQPQHF.

This clone was seen at least ten times. The genes are TRBV15 and TRBJ1-5; no clear D. Trimming pared 2 bases from V and 1 base from J, leaving 9 bases between. The CDR3 extends over 15 amino acids. Germline CDR1 LNHNV, CDR2 YYDKDF (reference sequence). CDR3 amino acids: CATSRSRASNQPQHF. The CDR3 DNA reads TGTGCCACCAGCAGATCGAGGGCGAGCAATCAGCCCCAGCATTTT.

The chain combines TRBV15 with TRBJ1-6, with D hard to call. CDR1 and CDR2 (germline): LNHNV, YYDKDF (reference sequence). Trimming took 5 bases from V and 6 from J, leaving 5 bases between them. CDR3 length: 12 amino acids. The DNA of the CDR3 is TGTGCCACCAGCGGCCGTAATTCACCCCTCCACTTT. It codes for CATSGRNSPLHF.

The chain combines TRBV5-4 with TRBJ2-3, with 7 bases matching TRBD1. Germline V gene lookup returns CDR1 SGHNT and CDR2 YYREEE (reference sequence). The CDR3 spans 15 residues. Trimming removed 3 bases from V and 1 base from J; junction bases left unmatched: 5. The chain's CDR3 is CASSSQGKGTDTQYF. CDR3 sequence (DNA): TGTGCCAGCAGCTCACAGGGGAAGGGCACAGATACGCAGTATTTT.